The 7 T cell receptor beta chains listed next were all sequenced from one sample in a study of cytomegalovirus exposure and HLA in healthy donors. Sequencing used immunoSEQ multiplex PCR; TCRdb keeps in-frame clones, though not all of them. The table includes 200,000 to 300,000 clones, more than 75% detected once. Specimen: PBMCs. All receptors derive from a man aged 18 to 30 in good health and CMV-seropositive.

This clone was seen many times. The chain links TRBV2 to TRBJ1-5, with a possible D match to TRBD1 (5 bases). The CDR3 is 14 residues long. CDR1 is SNHLY, CDR2 FYNNEI, per germline. Trimming took 5 bases from V and 11 from J, leaving 19 bases between them. The CDR3 is CASSRGLREVAQHF. The DNA for the CDR3 is TGTGCCAGCAGTCGGGGGTTACGGGAAGTAGCCCAGCATTTT.

This chain joins TRBV30 and TRBJ2-3, with TRBD1 identical over 9 bases. V was clipped by 3 bases and J by 2 bases; unmatched bases: 6. Germline V gene sequence: CDR1 GTSNPN, CDR2 SVGIG (reference sequence). The CDR3 spans 15 residues. CDR3 protein: CAWRGDRDLTDTQYF. The CDR3 DNA is TGTGCCTGGAGGGGGGACAGGGACCTCACAGATACGCAGTATTTT.

The CDR3 spells CASSDRDRYNEQFF. The CDR3 DNA follows: TGTGCCAGCAGTGATAGGGACCGCTACAATGAGCAGTTCTTC. The chain employs TRBV2 and TRBJ2-1; the D call may be TRBD1 or TRBD2 (5 bases each). The CDR3 length is 14 residues. The germline gives CDR1 SNHLY, CDR2 FYNNEI. V was clipped by 3 bases and J by 3 bases, with 9 bases between them.

There are many counts of this clone. V is TRBV5-1 and J is TRBJ2-2; 9 bases map to TRBD2. CDR1 is SGHRS and CDR2 is YFSETQ in the germline V gene. V was clipped by 0 bases and J by 7 bases; unmatched bases: 7. The CDR3 length is 16 residues. The DNA for the CDR3 is TGCGCCAGCAGCTTGGCGGGTAGCGGGAGTTACGGGGAGCTGTTTTTT. Translation: CASSLAGSGSYGELFF.

Here the CDR3 DNA reads TGTGCCAGCACCATACGGTCGGGGATCCAAGAGACCCAGTACTTC. Translated: CASTIRSGIQETQYF. The chain employs TRBV6-5 and TRBJ2-5; tentative D call: TRBD2 (5 bases). In germline, CDR1 is MNHEY, CDR2 SVGAGI. The CDR3 is 15 amino acids. Trimming removed 7 bases at V and 1 base at J, with 16 bases between.

This chain joins TRBV10-3 and TRBJ2-7; D is uncertain. V dropped 2 bases and J dropped 2 bases, with 10 bases sitting between them. The V gene's germline CDR1 is ENHRY and CDR2 SYGVKD. The length of the CDR3 is 14 residues. The CDR3 sequence: CAISEVGKTYEQYF. DNA for the CDR3: TGTGCCATCAGTGAGGTAGGGAAGACCTACGAGCAGTACTTC.

This rearrangement joins TRBV6-6 to TRBJ1-1; D might be TRBD1 (5 bases). V lost 8 bases, J lost 8 bases, and 27 bases lay in between. CDR3 length: 16 residues. Germline V gene lookup returns CDR1 MNHNY and CDR2 SVGAGI (reference sequence). Here the CDR3 reads CASGSEVGWGGEEAFF. CDR3 nucleotides: TGTGCCAGCGGAAGCGAGGTGGGATGGGGAGGGGAGGAAGCTTTCTTT.